This is a list of T cell receptor beta chains from one sample in a study of blood T cell repertoires in COVID-19. Profiled with immunoSEQ multiplex PCR; TCRdb holds only in-frame clones, not every one. The repertoire consists of a few hundred thousand clones, with around 83% occurring once and the leading ten covering approximately 5%. Sequencing used PBMCs or T cells enriched from blood (not recorded which). The origin of the receptors is a woman aged 45-60 years who had recovered from COVID-19. CDR3s include the opening cysteine and the closing phenylalanine or tryptophan. The D gene is left open where the match is weak. Expanded clones are given a class, and other clones once, few, many or no size at all.

V gene	clone size	J gene	D gene	CDR3 protein	CDR3 DNA
TRBV6-2/TRBV6-3	NA	TRBJ1-5	TRBD1	CASTYRGNNQPQHF	TGTGCCAGCACTTACAGGGGGAACAATCAGCCCCAGCATTTT
TRBV12-3/TRBV12-4	NA	TRBJ1-6	TRBD1	CASRGQAQSPLHF	TGTGCCAGCCGGGGACAGGCTCAATCACCCCTCCACTTT
TRBV30	once	TRBJ1-1	TRBD1	CAWTPVRTGAEAFF	TGTGCCTGGACCCCCGTAAGGACAGGGGCTGAAGCTTTCTTT
TRBV11-1	many	TRBJ2-2	TRBD2	CASSETSGGSGELFF	TGTGCCAGCAGCGAAACTAGCGGGGGGTCCGGGGAGCTGTTTTTT
TRBV7-9	NA	TRBJ2-7	NA	CASSLEFQEVEQYF	TGTGCCAGCAGCTTAGAGTTCCAGGAAGTCGAGCAGTACTTC
TRBV3-1/TRBV3-2	NA	TRBJ1-1	NA	CASSHGLLGQPNTEAFF	TGTGCCAGCAGCCATGGCCTCTTGGGGCAGCCAAACACTGAAGCTTTCTTT
TRBV6-6	NA	TRBJ1-1	NA	CASGAETEAFF	TGTGCCAGCGGGGCTGAAACTGAAGCTTTCTTT
TRBV6-5	NA	TRBJ1-3	NA	CASSSPTGPGNTIYF	TGTGCCAGCAGTAGCCCCACAGGGCCAGGAAACACCATATATTTT
TRBV6-1	NA	TRBJ1-2	NA	CASSDTGNYGYTF	TGTGCCAGCAGTGATACAGGGAACTATGGCTACACCTTC
TRBV18	NA	TRBJ2-1	TRBD2	CASSLGLAGENEQFF	TGTGCCAGCTCACTAGGACTAGCGGGAGAAAATGAGCAGTTCTTC
TRBV2	NA	TRBJ1-5	TRBD1	CASSGTAENQPQHF	TGTGCCAGTTCCGGGACAGCAGAAAATCAGCCCCAGCATTTT
TRBV27	NA	TRBJ1-6	TRBD1	CASSKGQAYNSPLHF	TGTGCCAGCAGCAAAGGACAGGCTTATAATTCACCCCTCCACTTT
TRBV11-1	NA	TRBJ2-5	NA	CASSHPQAAQETQYF	TGTGCCAGCAGCCACCCACAAGCGGCCCAAGAGACCCAGTACTTC
TRBV19	NA	TRBJ2-3	NA	CASRTGRGRTDTQYF	TGTGCCAGTAGGACCGGACGGGGGAGGACAGATACGCAGTATTTT
TRBV7-2	NA	TRBJ1-5	NA	CASSPSSNQPQHF	TGTGCCAGCAGCCCGTCGAGCAATCAGCCCCAGCATTTT
TRBV2	NA	TRBJ1-2	NA	CASSGERNYGYTF	TGTGCCAGCAGTGGTGAGAGGAACTATGGCTACACCTTC
TRBV29-1	few	TRBJ1-1	TRBD1	CSTSTGGEYTEAFF	TGCAGCACGTCGACAGGGGGGGAGTACACTGAAGCTTTCTTT
TRBV5-1	NA	TRBJ2-1	NA	CASSFRSAGVNEQFF	TGCGCCAGCAGCTTTCGTTCAGCGGGTGTAAATGAGCAGTTCTTC
TRBV6-5	NA	TRBJ1-6	NA	CASSSRAGVSPLHF	TGTGCCAGCAGTTCCCGGGCCGGGGTTTCACCCCTCCACTTT
TRBV11-2	NA	TRBJ1-2	NA	CASSLDGVALRGSYGYTF	TGTGCCAGCAGCTTAGATGGGGTGGCCTTGCGGGGGAGCTATGGCTACACCTTC
TRBV9	NA	TRBJ1-6	NA	CASTAGGGFGNSPLHF	TGTGCCAGCACCGCCGGGGGGGGCTTTGGTAATTCACCCCTCCACTTT
TRBV13	NA	TRBJ1-1	NA	CASSFYTEAFF	TGTGCCAGCAGTTTCTACACTGAAGCTTTCTTT
TRBV11-1	NA	TRBJ1-2	NA	CASSPSAARDGYTF	TGTGCCAGCAGCCCATCAGCAGCCAGGGATGGCTACACCTTC
TRBV6-5	NA	TRBJ2-2	NA	CASAVENTGELFF	TGTGCCAGCGCAGTTGAGAACACCGGGGAGCTGTTTTTT
TRBV4-2	NA	TRBJ2-1	TRBD2	CASSQDVAGAGQVIF	TGTGCCAGCAGCCAAGATGTAGCGGGGGCCGGGCAGGTGATCTTC
TRBV29-1	NA	TRBJ1-1	TRBD1	CSADRANTEAFF	TGCAGCGCCGACAGGGCAAACACTGAAGCTTTCTTT
TRBV15	NA	TRBJ1-2	NA	CATSGDKGYGYTF	TGTGCCACCTCGGGGGATAAGGGATACGGCTACACCTTC
TRBV21-1	many	TRBJ1-1	NA	CASMIQGDMNTEAFF	TGTGCCAGCATGATCCAAGGGGACATGAACACTGAAGCTTTCTTT
TRBV2	NA	TRBJ2-1	NA	CASSDRAGYYNEQFF	TGTGCCAGCAGCGATAGGGCGGGCTATTACAATGAGCAGTTCTTC
TRBV6-2/TRBV6-3	NA	TRBJ1-2	TRBD1	CASSSTYSGTGYHGYTF	TGTGCCAGCAGCTCCACATACTCCGGGACAGGTTATCATGGCTACACCTTC
TRBV5-1	NA	TRBJ2-3	TRBD2	CASSFRGGQTDTQYF	TGCGCCAGCAGCTTCCGGGGGGGCCAAACAGATACGCAGTATTTT
TRBV30	NA	TRBJ1-1	TRBD1	CACHQGAGENTEAFF	TGTGCCTGCCACCAGGGGGCAGGGGAGAACACTGAAGCTTTCTTT
TRBV10-3	NA	TRBJ2-2	TRBD1	CAISERQGNTGELFF	TGTGCCATCAGTGAGCGACAGGGGAACACCGGGGAGCTGTTTTTT
TRBV7-9	NA	TRBJ1-3	NA	CATSEEISGNTIYF	TGTGCCACCAGTGAGGAAATATCTGGAAACACCATATATTTT
TRBV6-5	few	TRBJ1-3	NA	CASSYRRGASGNTIYF	TGTGCCAGCAGTTACCGACGGGGGGCCTCTGGAAACACCATATATTTT
TRBV7-2	NA	TRBJ1-2	NA	CASSLYGQDYGYTF	TGTGCCAGCAGCTTATATGGGCAGGATTATGGCTACACCTTC
TRBV24-1	NA	TRBJ1-1	TRBD1	CATSDRGTGGADTEAFF	TGTGCCACCAGTGACCGGGGGACAGGGGGCGCGGACACTGAAGCTTTCTTT
TRBV6-6	NA	TRBJ1-3	NA	CASSRNLRGPSSGNTIYF	TGTGCCAGCAGCCGAAACCTCAGGGGTCCCTCCTCTGGAAACACCATATATTTT
TRBV12-3/TRBV12-4	NA	TRBJ2-2	NA	CASSHVSTGELFF	TGTGCCAGCAGTCACGTTAGCACCGGGGAGCTGTTTTTT
TRBV6-1	once	TRBJ1-4	NA	CASSERLATNEKLFF	TGTGCCAGCAGTGAGAGGCTTGCAACTAATGAAAAACTGTTTTTT